Sequencing of this T cell receptor (beta chain) was carried out in a study of cytomegalovirus exposure and HLA in healthy donors. In the PCR, 60 Vbeta and 13 Jbeta primers were used. Some clones are missing from TCRdb's copy, which holds only in-frame ones; the method was immunoSEQ multiplex PCR. The table shows 160,000 or so clones, with over 65% occurring only once. J was trimmed by 2 bases and V by 1 base; bases with no gene match: 13. The CDR3 sequence is 19 residues long. Germline V gives CDR1 SGHVS, CDR2 FQNEAQ. The J gene is TRBJ2-5, the V gene TRBV7-8; 10 bases map to TRBD1. This receptor was identified in a man aged 55-75 years in good health and CMV-seronegative. The sample consisted of PBMCs. CDR3 in DNA: TGTGCCAGCAGCTTAGGGTTTGACAGGGGGCCCAGAAATCAAGAGACCCAGTACTTC. Translation gives CASSLGFDRGPRNQETQYF.